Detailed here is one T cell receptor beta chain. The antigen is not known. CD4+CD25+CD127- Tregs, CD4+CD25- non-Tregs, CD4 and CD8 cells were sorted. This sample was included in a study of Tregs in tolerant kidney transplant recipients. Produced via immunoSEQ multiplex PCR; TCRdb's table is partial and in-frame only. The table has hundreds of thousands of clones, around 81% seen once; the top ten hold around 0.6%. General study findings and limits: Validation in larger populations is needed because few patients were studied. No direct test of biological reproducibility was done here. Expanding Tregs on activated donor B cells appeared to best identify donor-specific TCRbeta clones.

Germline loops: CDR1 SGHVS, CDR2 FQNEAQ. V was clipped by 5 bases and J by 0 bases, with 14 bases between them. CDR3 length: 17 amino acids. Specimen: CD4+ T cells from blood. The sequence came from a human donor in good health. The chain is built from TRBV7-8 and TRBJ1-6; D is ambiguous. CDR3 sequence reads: CASSTTGLSSYNSPLHF. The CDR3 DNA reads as TGTGCCAGCAGCACCACCGGGCTTAGCTCCTATAATTCACCCCTCCACTTT. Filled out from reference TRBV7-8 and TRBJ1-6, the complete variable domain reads GAGVSQSPRYKVAKRGQDVALRCDPISGHVSLFWYQQALGQGPEFLTYFQNEAQLDKSGLPSDRFFAERPEGSVSTLKIQRTQQEDSAVYLCASSTTGLSSYNSPLHFGNGTRLTVT.